The following is a T cell receptor beta chain sequence with its context. Its specific antigen is unknown. Base qualities are not provided; no much larger clone lies one nucleotide away. Library prep was done by the immunoSEQ multiplex PCR assay. For the multiplex PCR, a mixture combining 60 forward primers for TCR Vbeta segments and 13 reverse primers for TCR Jbeta segments was used. The CDR3 region of rearranged TCR beta genes was amplified from genomic DNA by a multiplex PCR assay. The Illumina HiSeq System was used to sequence the amplified TCR beta libraries as 87-base-pair reads. The authors' pipeline ran thus. Across the 670 or so repertoires, a later analysis counted approximately 75 million unique TCR beta chains, roughly 11 million of which were shared by at least two donors. To remove PCR and sequencing errors, raw reads were error-corrected and collapsed into unique sequences using a nearest-neighbor algorithm that merged closely related sequences. CDR3 sequences were aligned to IMGT reference sequences to assign V, D and J gene segments. For a sequence to be retained, a match of at least six nucleotides to both a V gene segment and a J gene segment was required. Rearrangements were called productive when the CDR3 lacked stop codons and stayed in frame with V and J; all others were non-productive. CDR3 was defined according to IMGT convention as the region running from the second conserved V-encoded cysteine to the conserved J-encoded phenylalanine. Sequences without an unambiguous match to a single V gene segment were excluded from the earlier analysis of 450 to 650 of the donors. An earlier analysis of 550 to 650 of the donors classified V segments as functional when productive rearrangements were above 56.7% and as segregating when the standard deviation between donors was above 5%. To diagnose cytomegalovirus status from the catalog of TCR beta chain sequences, a statistical classification framework was built. A later analysis assigned V and J genes by comparing TCR nucleotide sequences with IMGT/GENE-DB human TR gene sequences. The TCRdist pipeline was used in a later analysis to assign CDR3 sequences and most-parsimonious VDJ recombination scenarios. A later analysis defined each TCR beta chain by its CDR3 amino acid sequence plus V-gene family, and excluded reads lacking a unique V-gene family. To address suspected cross-contamination and a sequencing artifact, a later analysis removed some 620 highly shared, low-generation-probability nucleotide sequences. A later analysis calculated a clonal expansion index for each public chain from normalized within-repertoire ranks of inferred template counts. Generation probabilities in a later analysis came from a VDJ recombination model fitted to out-of-frame rearrangements, and those results were checked against IGoR. In a later analysis, hypergeometric tests were used to score TCR-TCR, TCR-HLA and TCR-CMV co-occurrence, with a repertoire-size bias correction applied to TCR pairs. A later analysis estimated false discovery rates by permuting HLA or CMV assignments 20 times. In a later analysis, co-occurring TCRs were grouped using DBSCAN, with TCRdist sequence similarity added in when clustering inside HLA-allele-positive subsets. For co-occurrence clustering, repertoires with fewer than 30,000 or more than 120,000 public chains were excluded, along with four or five repertoires with anomalous nucleotide sharing. TCRdb limited this immuneACCESS table to in-frame rearrangements with V and J called. A share of clones is missing; checked studies link under half to unresolved V genes, and the rest is unexplained. The V and J calls and clone size were taken over from that table, and D and trimming were inferred from the DNA. This sample gives about 180,000 clones in total; roughly 77% of them show up just once. About 2.1% of the sample is taken by the ten largest.

For CDR1 and CDR2, the germline V gene (reference sequence) lists GTSNPN and SVGIG. From the cysteine up to the phenylalanine, the CDR3 has a length of 17 residues. The sequence is cut down to CDR3 DNA, 51 bases in frame from base 1. Here V drops 2 bases and J drops 2 bases, and the junction holds 9 bases not matched to any gene. The cohort comprised some 680 healthy bone marrow donors. Cohort members were all nominally healthy when sampled, although unrecorded immune exposures were likely present. The donor tested CMV seronegative and was one of the 352 seronegative cohort members. Each donor provided a peripheral blood sample, and peripheral blood mononuclear cells were used for TCR beta sequencing. Genomic DNA was extracted from the blood cell samples with the Qiagen DNeasy Blood Extraction Kit. The data originate from a study of cytomegalovirus exposure and HLA in healthy donors (dated by TCRdb to between 2016 and 2019). Regarding the study in general: An earlier analysis of several hundred of the donors reported about 300 Gb of sequence data and roughly 120 million unique TCR beta sequences obtained from roughly 170 million T cells. Using immunosequencing, the study profiled T cell repertoires from about 620 subjects and related those repertoires to cytomegalovirus serostatus. The study combined high-throughput TCR immunosequencing, statistical association of individual TCRs with disease status, and machine learning to predict cytomegalovirus infection status. A later genetic analysis took genome-wide SNP genotypes for about 55% of the 666 donors and used that subset as a discovery cohort. HLA typing covered class I and class II loci at four-digit resolution. Of the approximately 400 genotyped donors, roughly 80% fell in the genetic ancestry cluster associated with self-reported Caucasian donors. Typing coverage varied by locus: 629-630 donors for A, B, C, DRB1 and DQB1; more than 500 for DQA1; 606 for DPA1; 400 to 480 for DPB1. Because of strong linkage in the cohort, roughly five DR-DQ haplotypes were treated as single units for association and clustering. Alongside the repertoire data, information on donor age, sex, ethnicity and CMV serostatus was compiled. An early release that covered about 600 HLA-typed donors contained about 300 gigabases of sequencing data and about 84 million unique TCR sequences. The aim of the study was to test whether cataloging public T cell receptors could identify signatures of past pathogen exposure. In the later analysis, no new phenotypic data were used to find candidate immune exposures; instead, reliance was placed on TCR beta sequences and their occurrence across donors. A separate validation cohort of roughly 130 different subjects was used in addition to the roughly 640-subject first cohort. To decide whether each TCR beta V gene segment behaved as functional or pseudogenic, an earlier analysis of approximately 620 of the donors relied on high-throughput TCR beta sequencing. Every discovery cohort repertoire had been produced on one sequencing platform. A later analysis re-analyzed previously published TCR beta repertoires from 650 to 800 donors and added high-resolution HLA genotyping to study TCR occurrence patterns. On average, roughly 240,000 unique TCR beta nucleotide sequences were sequenced per donor among fewer than 500 genotyped donors of the cohort, with about 19% of those sequences being non-productive.

The paper's findings and limits, for the study overall: In a later analysis, several top co-occurrence clusters were reported to appear linked to parvovirus B19, influenza, CMV and Epstein-Barr virus. A cluster of highly shared sequence variants was judged likely to be a technical artifact of the sequencing pipeline. Linkage disequilibrium might explain the correlated functional status among segregating V segments, but an unknown experimental factor could not be excluded. While some public TCRs were present in many individuals, most TCR sequences turned up only very rarely across donors. Because the 87-base-pair reads could not distinguish some IMGT-functional V segments, including TRBV6-2 and TRBV6-3, those segments were excluded. Strong co-occurrence of HLA alleles, especially DR and DQ, made assigning TCR associations to individual alleles difficult. Compared with equally common non-associated chains, HLA-associated TCR beta chains in a later analysis were more clonally expanded and had lower generation probabilities. A later genetic analysis associated a missense DCLRE1C variant with V-gene and J-gene trimming of TCR beta chains, and an independent cohort replicated the association. Three of the identified cytomegalovirus-associated TCR beta chains were confirmed in vitro to be specific for cytomegalovirus antigens. Seventeen rarely observed V segments, including chromosome 9 orphons, were excluded from the earlier analysis of about 610 of the donors because counts were too low. Because HLA typing was missing for some donors at each locus, association tests included only the typed subset. In this cohort, only TCR beta chains were sequenced, and detectable features were limited by the absence of alpha or paired-chain data. In a later analysis, most CMV-associated TCR beta chains were found to appear HLA-restricted, with HLA associations seemingly driven largely by CMV exposure. At a false discovery rate of 0.05, a later analysis linked under 20,000 TCR beta sequences to specific HLA alleles. In an earlier analysis of 587 of the donors, most TCR beta V segments appeared in productive rearrangements about 87% or about 30% of the time, broadly matching IMGT annotations. The classifier was reported to diagnose cytomegalovirus status with high specificity and sensitivity in both the original cohort and the validation cohort. The authors suggested that the approach could potentially be generalized to other disease states and immunological phenotypes. A later analysis found that TCR association rates varied across HLA loci, with DRB1 alleles showing the most associated TCRs and HLA-C alleles the fewest. The study listed 150 to 200 TCR beta chains as associated with cytomegalovirus. A further reported finding was that TCR beta sequences accurately predicted the HLA-A and HLA-B alleles for most subjects in the first cohort. For the cohort, immune exposure information was limited to CMV serostatus. In a later genetic analysis, fewer N-insertions in productive TCRs were reported among donors in an Asian-associated ancestry cluster than the approximately 710-donor mean. Presence/absence analyses assumed roughly uniform sequencing depth across donors, an assumption that may not hold.

What was sequenced was PBMCs. The chain joins TRBV30 to TRBJ2-7, with 13 bases aligning to TRBD2. The clonotype was recovered from a young woman in good health and CMV-seronegative. The CDR3 amino acid sequence is: CAWSLPRTSGGPYEQYF. The nucleotides read TGTGCCTGGAGTCTACCCCGGACTAGCGGGGGCCCCTACGAGCAGTACTTC.